These 21 T cell receptor beta chains were all obtained from the same sample, sequenced in a study of blood T cell repertoires in COVID-19. Repertoires were generated with immunoSEQ multiplex PCR, while TCRdb's copy carries only in-frame clones and drops some. The profile shows 150,000 to 200,000 clones, 65% to 80% of them singletons. Sequenced input: PBMCs or T cells enriched from blood (not recorded which). The receptors originated from a woman aged 50 to 60 with acute COVID-19.

The CDR3, as DNA: TGTGCCAGCACCCCAGGGTTCGCCGGAAACACCATATATTTT. Residues: CASTPGFAGNTIYF. The chain employs TRBV6-6 and TRBJ1-3; tentative D call: TRBD1 (5 bases). Germline loops: CDR1 MNHNY, CDR2 SVGAGI (reference sequence). The V gene lost 7 bases and the J gene lost 4 bases, with 14 bases spanning the gap. The CDR3 contains 14 residues.

This sequence joins TRBV11-2 and TRBJ2-5; 13 nucleotides align to TRBD2. Losses at the gene ends were 5 bases for V and 1 base for J; bases not matched to a gene: 4. The CDR3 loop spans 16 amino acids. Per germline, CDR1 SGHAT and CDR2 FQNNGV. The CDR3 coding sequence is TGTGCCAGCAGCCCACGACTAGCGGGGGGCCAAGAGACCCAGTACTTC. This sequence encodes CASSPRLAGGQETQYF.

The chain is built from TRBV28 and TRBJ2-7; D uncertain. Trimming removed 6 bases at V and 3 bases at J, with 12 bases between. This CDR3 spans 13 amino acids. Germline loops: CDR1 MDHEN, CDR2 SYDVKM. The CDR3: CASSPAGDYEQYV. The CDR3 region has the DNA TGTGCCAGCAGCCCTGCAGGCGACTACGAGCAGTACGTC.

The V gene is TRBV18, the J gene TRBJ2-3; 9 bases align to TRBD2. This CDR3 region has 16 residues. Germline V gene sequence: CDR1 KGHSH, CDR2 LQKENI. V lost 2 bases and J lost 5; bases outside the gene matches: 8. The CDR3 bases are TGTGCCAGCTCACCAGGGTCTCAGCGGGGGGAAGATACGCAGTATTTT. It specifies CASSPGSQRGEDTQYF.

This chain joins TRBV18 and TRBJ2-1, with TRBD2 as a possible D gene (5 bases). The germline V and J ends were trimmed by 5 bases and 3 bases, with 14 bases remaining between them. There are 15 residues in the CDR3. Germline loops: CDR1 KGHSH, CDR2 LQKENI. The CDR3 sequence is CASSMARANYNEQFF. As DNA, the CDR3 is TGTGCCAGCTCAATGGCGCGGGCGAACTACAATGAGCAGTTCTTC. Complete variable domain (other parts from reference TRBV18 and TRBJ2-1): NAGVMQNPRHLVRRRGQEARLRCSPMKGHSHVYWYRQLPEEGLKFMVYLQKENIIDESGMPKERFSAEFPKEGPSILRIQQVVRGDSAAYFCASSMARANYNEQFFGPGTRLTVL.

The chain recombines TRBV9 with TRBJ2-5, with 8 nucleotides matching TRBD2. The V gene's germline CDR1 is SGDLS and CDR2 YYNGEE. V was pared by 0 bases and J by 1 base, with 5 bases of the junction left unmatched. CDR3 length: 16 residues. CDR3 sequence reads: CASSVGPGGSQETQYF. In nucleotides, the CDR3 is TGTGCCAGCAGCGTAGGGCCGGGGGGGAGCCAAGAGACCCAGTACTTC. Full variable domain (rest looked up from reference TRBV9 and TRBJ2-5): DSGVTQTPKHLITATGQRVTLRCSPRSGDLSVYWYQQSLDQGLQFLIQYYNGEERAKGNILERFSAQQFPDLHSELNLSSLELGDSALYFCASSVGPGGSQETQYFGPGTRLLVL.

The chain is built from TRBV28 and TRBJ2-5; TRBD2 might be the D (6 bases). V lost 5 bases, J lost 3 bases, and 22 bases lay in between. The V gene's germline CDR1 is MDHEN and CDR2 SYDVKM. The CDR3 is 17 residues long. CDR3: CASSPLLAYLGKETQYF. The DNA of the CDR3 is TGTGCCAGCAGTCCCCTACTAGCATACCTTGGAAAAGAGACCCAGTACTTC. The complete variable domain, with remaining parts taken from reference TRBV28 and TRBJ2-5, reads DVKVTQSSRYLVKRTGEKVFLECVQDMDHENMFWYRQDPGLGLRLIYFSYDVKMKEKGDIPEGYSVSREKKERFSLILESASTNQTSMYLCASSPLLAYLGKETQYFGPGTRLLVL.

The rearrangement uses TRBV28 and TRBJ2-1, with D maybe TRBD2 (7 bases). This CDR3 is 14 amino acids long. V lost 4 bases to trimming and J lost 8 bases, with 15 bases between them. Germline V gives CDR1 MDHEN, CDR2 SYDVKM. DNA for the CDR3: TGTGCCAGCAGTTCCGGGGGGCCTGGGGATGAGCAGTTCTTC. It codes for CASSSGGPGDEQFF.

The rearrangement uses TRBV7-2 and TRBJ1-1; 9 nucleotides match TRBD1. The CDR3 spans 15 residues. CDR1 and CDR2 (germline): SGHTA, FQGNSA. With V trimmed by 5 bases and J by 6 bases, 10 bases remained unmatched. CDR3 DNA: TGTGCCAGCAGCCAGGACGGGACAGGGTTTTCTGAAGCTTTCTTT. This translates into CASSQDGTGFSEAFF.

The chain recombines TRBV2 with TRBJ1-2; 12 bases agree with TRBD1. Per germline, CDR1 SNHLY and CDR2 FYNNEI. V shed 6 bases, J shed 4 bases, and the junction held 6 bases outside the gene matches. The CDR3 loop spans 15 amino acids. The CDR3 loop is CASSHGTGGSYGYTF. DNA of the CDR3: TGTGCCAGCAGCCACGGGACAGGGGGCAGCTATGGCTACACCTTC.

The V and J genes are TRBV24-1 and TRBJ2-3; TRBD2 agrees at 10 bases. The CDR3 sequence is 19 residues long. V shed 3 bases, J shed 5 bases, and the junction held 16 bases outside the gene matches. Per germline, CDR1 KGHDR and CDR2 SFDVKD. The CDR3 DNA follows: TGTGCCACCAGTGATAGTATAGCGGGGGGACCCTGGCCAGAAGATACGCAGTATTTT. It specifies CATSDSIAGGPWPEDTQYF.

This clone has a single count. The chain has TRBV29-1 and TRBJ1-2, with 12 bases aligning to TRBD1. Germline V lookup: CDR1 SQVTM, CDR2 ANQGSEA. Trimming cost V 6 bases and J 3 bases; bases outside gene matches: 8. The CDR3 spans 15 residues. The CDR3 coding sequence is TGCAGCGTACCGGGACAGGGGGCGCGTGACTATGGCTACACCTTC. Amino acid sequence: CSVPGQGARDYGYTF.

V is TRBV2 and J is TRBJ1-1; D may be TRBD1 (5 bases). Germline V gives CDR1 SNHLY, CDR2 FYNNEI. CDR3 length: 14 residues. V gave up 5 bases and J gave up 5 bases, with 15 bases separating them. The CDR3 nucleotides read TGTGCCAGCAGTCCCGTGGGGCTAAGGACTGAAGCTTTCTTT. It translates to CASSPVGLRTEAFF. The variable domain in full, with the rest retrieved from reference TRBV2 and TRBJ1-1, is EPEVTQTPSHQVTQMGQEVILRCVPISNHLYFYWYRQILGQKVEFLVSFYNNEISEKSEIFDDQFSVERPDGSNFTLKIRSTKLEDSAMYFCASSPVGLRTEAFFGQGTRLTVV.

The chain employs TRBV9 and TRBJ2-2, with a weak D call TRBD1 (6 bases). Germline assignment: CDR1 SGDLS and CDR2 YYNGEE. Trimming cost V 2 bases and J 3 bases, with 11 bases left between them. The CDR3 runs to 15 residues. CDR3: CASSVWGRDTGELFF. The CDR3 DNA follows: TGTGCCAGCAGCGTTTGGGGGCGCGACACCGGGGAGCTGTTTTTT.

The V and J genes are TRBV29-1 and TRBJ1-3; the D is unclear. The V end lost 4 bases, the J end lost 0 bases, and 10 bases lay between the germline ends. Germline values: CDR1 SQVTM, CDR2 ANQGSEA. The CDR3 covers 14 residues. The CDR3 region is CSVVAGYSGNTIYF. The CDR3 DNA follows: TGCAGCGTTGTCGCAGGCTACTCTGGAAACACCATATATTTT.

The chain recombines TRBV2 with TRBJ2-3, with D possibly matching TRBD1 (6 bases). Germline V gene lookup returns CDR1 SNHLY and CDR2 FYNNEI. CDR3 length: 14 amino acids. Trimming stripped 7 bases from V and 2 bases from J, with 13 bases between. The CDR3 DNA reads TGTGCCAGCACCCTGAGACAGGCCACAGATACGCAGTATTTT. It is translated as CASTLRQATDTQYF. The full variable domain, its missing parts supplied by reference TRBV2 and TRBJ2-3, is EPEVTQTPSHQVTQMGQEVILRCVPISNHLYFYWYRQILGQKVEFLVSFYNNEISEKSEIFDDQFSVERPDGSNFTLKIRSTKLEDSAMYFCASTLRQATDTQYFGPGTRLTVL.

The chain recombines TRBV27 with TRBJ2-6; TRBD2 matches at 7 bases. The germline V gene has CDR1 MNHEY and CDR2 SMNVEV (reference sequence). V shed 6 bases and J 0 bases; nucleotides not matched to a gene: 11. CDR3 size: 18 residues. Here the CDR3 reads CASSPLRGVSSGANVLTF. CDR3 bases: TGTGCCAGCAGCCCATTACGGGGGGTTAGCTCTGGGGCCAACGTCCTGACTTTC.

The V gene is TRBV11-2, the J gene TRBJ2-1; D possibly corresponds to TRBD2 (6 bases). The length of the CDR3 is 17 residues. V lost 2 bases, J lost 0 bases, and 14 bases lay in between. Germline CDR1 reads SGHAT; CDR2 reads FQNNGV. The CDR3 DNA follows: TGTGCCAGCAGCTTACTGGCGGGAACGGGCTCCTACAATGAGCAGTTCTTC. It is translated as CASSLLAGTGSYNEQFF.

CDR3 protein: CASSVAQGYGIQETQYF. The DNA of the CDR3 is TGTGCCAGCAGCGTGGCGCAGGGGTACGGGATTCAAGAGACCCAGTACTTC. The chain recombines TRBV9 with TRBJ2-5; TRBD1 is a possible D gene (6 bases). Looked up from germline, CDR1 is SGDLS and CDR2 is YYNGEE. This CDR3 region has 17 residues. The V gene lost 2 bases and the J gene lost 2 bases, with 19 bases spanning the gap. Variable domain in full (rest from reference TRBV9 and TRBJ2-5): DSGVTQTPKHLITATGQRVTLRCSPRSGDLSVYWYQQSLDQGLQFLIQYYNGEERAKGNILERFSAQQFPDLHSELNLSSLELGDSALYFCASSVAQGYGIQETQYFGPGTRLLVL.

The V call is TRBV5-1, the J call TRBJ2-7; the match to TRBD2 covers 14 bases. With 7 bases clipped from V and 0 bases from J, the junction kept 15 bases outside the gene matches. From germline, CDR1 is SGHRS and CDR2 YFSETQ. The CDR3 covers 19 residues. CDR3 coding DNA: TGCGCCAGCTCCGCTTGGACTAGCGGGGGGTCACGGAGCTCCTACGAGCAGTACGTC. As protein: CASSAWTSGGSRSSYEQYV.

The chain combines TRBV5-1 with TRBJ2-5, with TRBD2 identical over 16 bases. This CDR3 spans 15 amino acids. Germline CDR1 SGHRS, CDR2 YFSETQ. The ends lost 4 bases at V and 13 bases at J; junction bases unmatched: 10. The CDR3 DNA reads TGCGCCAGCAGCCCCGGGACTAGCGGGGGGGACCCTCCGTACTTC. It yields the protein CASSPGTSGGDPPYF.